Included here is one TCR beta chain sequence, with context. This entry comes from a study of control samples from healthy donors and cancer patients. Produced via immunoSEQ multiplex PCR; TCRdb's table is partial and in-frame only. The table lists just over 80,000 clones, roughly 90% of them singletons. Germline V gives CDR1 KGHDR, CDR2 SFDVKD. The CDR3 is 16 residues long. The V gene end was trimmed by 2 bases and the J gene end by 2 bases; junction bases not matched to a gene: 3. The receptor comes from a man aged 50 to 60 in good health. Sequenced: blood. This sequence joins TRBV24-1 and TRBJ2-2, with TRBD1 identical over 8 bases. CDR3 coding DNA: TGTGCCACCAGTGATTACGGGACAGGTAACACCGGGGAGCTGTTTTTT. The encoded protein is CATSDYGTGNTGELFF.